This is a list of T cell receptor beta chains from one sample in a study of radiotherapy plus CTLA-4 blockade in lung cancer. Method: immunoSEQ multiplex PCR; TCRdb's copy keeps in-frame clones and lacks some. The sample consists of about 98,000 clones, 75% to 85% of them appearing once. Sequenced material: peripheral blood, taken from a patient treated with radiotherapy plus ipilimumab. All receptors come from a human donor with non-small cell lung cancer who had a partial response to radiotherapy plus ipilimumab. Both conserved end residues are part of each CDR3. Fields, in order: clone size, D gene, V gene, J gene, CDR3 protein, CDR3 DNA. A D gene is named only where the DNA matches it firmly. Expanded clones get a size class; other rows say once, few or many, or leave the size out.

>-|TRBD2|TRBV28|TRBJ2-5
CASSLTGQNSGKTQYF
TGTGCCAGCAGTCTGACAGGCCAGAATAGCGGGAAGACCCAGTACTTC
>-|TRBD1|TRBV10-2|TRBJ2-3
CASSEGQGTDTQYF
TGCGCCAGCAGTGAAGGACAGGGGACAGATACGCAGTATTTT
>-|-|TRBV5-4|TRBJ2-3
CASSPPTGPETDTQYF
TGTGCCAGCAGCCCACCCACAGGCCCCGAGACAGATACGCAGTATTTT
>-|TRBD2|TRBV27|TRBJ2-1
CASSLTPSGRAAFQFF
TGTGCCAGCAGTTTGACCCCTAGCGGGAGGGCCGCATTTCAGTTCTTC
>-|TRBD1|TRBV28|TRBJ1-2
CASSPQTGLSYGYTF
TGTGCCAGCAGTCCCCAGACAGGGTTATCCTATGGCTACACCTTC
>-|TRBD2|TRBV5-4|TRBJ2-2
CASSSPLAGVATGELFF
TGTGCCAGCAGCTCTCCACTAGCGGGAGTTGCCACCGGGGAGCTGTTTTTT
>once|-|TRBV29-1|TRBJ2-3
CSVEISGTDTQYF
TGCAGCGTTGAGATTAGCGGCACAGATACGCAGTATTTT
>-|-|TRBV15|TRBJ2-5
CATSRDRNREETQYF
TGTGCCACCAGCAGAGATCGGAACAGGGAAGAGACCCAGTACTTC
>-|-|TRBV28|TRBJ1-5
CASSLFQGGQPQHF
TGTGCCAGCAGTTTATTCCAGGGTGGTCAGCCCCAGCATTTT
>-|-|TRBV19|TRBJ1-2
CARMTRNYGYTF
TGTGCCAGGATGACAAGGAACTATGGCTACACCTTC
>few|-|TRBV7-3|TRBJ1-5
CASSFKEDQPQHF
TGTGCCAGCAGCTTTAAGGAGGATCAGCCCCAGCATTTT
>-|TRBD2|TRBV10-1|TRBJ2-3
CASSPSGRGYDTQYF
TGCGCCAGCAGCCCTAGCGGGAGGGGTTACGATACGCAGTATTTT
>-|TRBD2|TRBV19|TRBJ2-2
CASSIRTSGGELFF
TGTGCCAGTAGTATCCGGACTAGCGGGGGGGAGCTGTTTTTT
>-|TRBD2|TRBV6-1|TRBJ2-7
CASSVGLAASYEQYF
TGTGCCAGCAGTGTGGGACTAGCGGCCTCCTACGAGCAGTACTTC
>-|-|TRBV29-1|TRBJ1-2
CSVDTDSNGYTF
TGCAGCGTTGACACGGACAGCAATGGCTACACCTTC
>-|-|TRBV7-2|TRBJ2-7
CASSLIWSGATYEQYF
TGTGCCAGCAGCTTAATCTGGTCGGGAGCGACCTACGAGCAGTACTTC
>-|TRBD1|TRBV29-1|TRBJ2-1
CSVQQKYRGPNNEQFF
TGCAGCGTCCAACAGAAGTACAGGGGGCCAAACAATGAGCAGTTCTTC
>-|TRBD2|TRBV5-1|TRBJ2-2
CASRRTSGRGTGELFF
TGCGCCAGTCGGCGAACTAGCGGGAGAGGCACCGGGGAGCTGTTTTTT
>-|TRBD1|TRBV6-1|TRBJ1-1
CAISEWDRGHTEAFF
TGTGCCATCAGTGAGTGGGACAGGGGGCACACTGAAGCTTTCTTT
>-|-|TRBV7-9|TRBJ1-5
CASSLGAGRGYQPQHF
TGTGCCAGCAGCTTAGGGGCGGGACGGGGGTATCAGCCCCAGCATTTT
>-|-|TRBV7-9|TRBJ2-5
CASTPSGGQETQYF
TGTGCCAGCACCCCCTCCGGGGGTCAAGAGACCCAGTACTTC
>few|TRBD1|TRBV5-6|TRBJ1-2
CASGLPGQGNYGYTF
TGTGCCAGCGGCCTACCGGGACAGGGGAACTATGGCTACACCTTC